This T cell receptor beta chain was captured by sequencing in a study of tumor-infiltrating lymphocytes in localized non-small cell lung cancer. Study background: Patients included smokers and never-smokers with various histologies, some sampled after neoadjuvant chemotherapy. Broader study findings: Technical variation could not be separated from intratumor heterogeneity here. Compared with uninvolved lung, tumors showed higher T cell infiltration by TCRbeta sequencing. TCR sequencing covered a subset of patients with enough tissue.

Sequencing was performed with immunoSEQ multiplex PCR; in TCRdb, only in-frame clones are kept and a portion is missing. The data show around 25,000 clones, with around 75% seen just once and about 5.7% held by the top ten. The CDR3 has 15 residues. The V gene's germline CDR1 is MNHEY and CDR2 SVGAGI. After removal of 5 bases from V and 6 bases from J, the junction contained 8 bases not matched to a gene. Concerning this clone: What it recognizes is unknown.

The sequenced sample was lung tumor tissue. The chain links TRBV6-5 to TRBJ2-4, with 9 bases matching TRBD2. This sequence originates from a human donor with non-small cell lung cancer. DNA for the CDR3: TGTGCCAGCAGTCACAAGGCGGGGGGGAGAAACATTCAGTACTTC. Translation gives CASSHKAGGRNIQYF.